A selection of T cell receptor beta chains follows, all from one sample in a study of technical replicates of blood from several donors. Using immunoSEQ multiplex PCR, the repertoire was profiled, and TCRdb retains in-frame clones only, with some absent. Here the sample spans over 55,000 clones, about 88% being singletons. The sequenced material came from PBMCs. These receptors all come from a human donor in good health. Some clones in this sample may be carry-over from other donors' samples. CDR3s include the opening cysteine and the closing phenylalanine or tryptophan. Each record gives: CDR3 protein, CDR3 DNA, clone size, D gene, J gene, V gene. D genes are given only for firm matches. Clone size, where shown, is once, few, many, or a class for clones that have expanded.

CDR3aa: CAFEAGGTGELFF; CDR3nt: TGTGCCTTTGAGGCAGGGGGGACCGGGGAGCTGTTTTTT; abundance: .; d_gene: .; j_gene: TRBJ2-2; v_gene: TRBV30
CDR3aa: CASSHPGQATNEKLFF; CDR3nt: TGTGCCAGCAGCCATCCCGGACAGGCAACTAATGAAAAACTGTTTTTT; abundance: .; d_gene: TRBD1; j_gene: TRBJ1-4; v_gene: TRBV4-2
CDR3aa: CASSTVTTNEKLFF; CDR3nt: TGCGCCAGCAGCACGGTAACAACTAATGAAAAACTGTTTTTT; abundance: .; d_gene: .; j_gene: TRBJ1-4; v_gene: TRBV4-1
CDR3aa: CASSQGHSNTEAFF; CDR3nt: TGTGCCAGCAGCCAAGGACACTCGAACACTGAAGCTTTCTTT; abundance: .; d_gene: .; j_gene: TRBJ1-1; v_gene: TRBV14
CDR3aa: CSVEVGADYGYTF; CDR3nt: TGCAGCGTTGAAGTGGGGGCCGACTATGGCTACACCTTC; abundance: .; d_gene: .; j_gene: TRBJ1-2; v_gene: TRBV29-1
CDR3aa: CASSYGDRGNEKLFF; CDR3nt: TGTGCCAGCAGTTACGGGGACAGGGGGAATGAAAAACTGTTTTTT; abundance: once; d_gene: TRBD1; j_gene: TRBJ1-4; v_gene: TRBV6-5
CDR3aa: CASSLLGGSAYYEQYF; CDR3nt: TGTGCCAGCAGTTTACTCGGCGGGAGCGCTTACTACGAGCAGTACTTC; abundance: few; d_gene: TRBD2; j_gene: TRBJ2-7; v_gene: TRBV27
CDR3aa: CASSLVASGGAQQFF; CDR3nt: TGCGCCAGCAGCTTGGTAGCTAGCGGGGGAGCCCAGCAGTTCTTC; abundance: .; d_gene: TRBD2; j_gene: TRBJ2-1; v_gene: TRBV5-1
CDR3aa: CASSPTGTGTTYEQYF; CDR3nt: TGTGCCAGCAGCCCGACCGGGACAGGCACCACCTACGAGCAGTACTTC; abundance: .; d_gene: TRBD1; j_gene: TRBJ2-7; v_gene: TRBV9
CDR3aa: CASSESAGSTDTQYF; CDR3nt: TGTGCCAGCAGTGAGTCCGCGGGCAGCACAGATACGCAGTATTTT; abundance: many; d_gene: .; j_gene: TRBJ2-3; v_gene: TRBV6-4
CDR3aa: CAWSVPGARSEQYF; CDR3nt: TGTGCCTGGAGTGTACCAGGGGCTAGAAGCGAGCAGTACTTC; abundance: .; d_gene: .; j_gene: TRBJ2-7; v_gene: TRBV30
CDR3aa: CTSSQDLVPSSRRSGKTGELFF; CDR3nt: TGCACCAGCAGCCAAGATCTTGTGCCGTCGTCGAGGCGGTCGGGTAAGACCGGGGAGCTGTTTTTT; abundance: .; d_gene: .; j_gene: TRBJ2-2; v_gene: TRBV1
CDR3aa: CASSVDLGNTIYF; CDR3nt: TGTGCCAGCAGCGTAGACTTGGGAAACACCATATATTTT; abundance: .; d_gene: .; j_gene: TRBJ1-3; v_gene: TRBV9
CDR3aa: CASSKVGGLAGDNEQFF; CDR3nt: TGTGCCAGCAGCAAAGTAGGTGGACTAGCGGGGGACAATGAGCAGTTCTTC; abundance: once; d_gene: .; j_gene: TRBJ2-1; v_gene: TRBV21-1
CDR3aa: CASSLAEADTQYF; CDR3nt: TGTGCCAGCAGCTTGGCGGAGGCAGATACGCAGTATTTT; abundance: once; d_gene: .; j_gene: TRBJ2-3; v_gene: TRBV7-7
CDR3aa: CASSAGTSGRTGELFF; CDR3nt: TGTGCCAGCAGTGCTGGGACTAGCGGGAGAACCGGGGAGCTGTTTTTT; abundance: .; d_gene: TRBD2; j_gene: TRBJ2-2; v_gene: TRBV6-4
CDR3aa: CASSVGETGFSEQFF; CDR3nt: TGTGCCAGCAGCGTAGGAGAGACAGGCTTCTCTGAGCAGTTCTTC; abundance: .; d_gene: .; j_gene: TRBJ2-1; v_gene: TRBV9
CDR3aa: CASSLGLYTDTQYF; CDR3nt: TGTGCCAGCAGCTTGGGACTATACACAGATACGCAGTATTTT; abundance: .; d_gene: TRBD2; j_gene: TRBJ2-3; v_gene: TRBV9
CDR3aa: CASRGLLLNTEAFF; CDR3nt: TGCGCCAGCAGGGGACTCCTCCTAAACACTGAAGCTTTCTTT; abundance: .; d_gene: .; j_gene: TRBJ1-1; v_gene: TRBV4-1
CDR3aa: CASSSRTGGKLFF; CDR3nt: TGTGCCAGCAGCAGTAGGACAGGGGGAAAACTGTTTTTT; abundance: .; d_gene: TRBD1; j_gene: TRBJ1-4; v_gene: TRBV7-8
CDR3aa: CASSQVVGGSSYNEQFF; CDR3nt: TGCGCCAGCAGCCAAGTGGTCGGGGGGAGCTCCTACAATGAGCAGTTCTTC; abundance: .; d_gene: TRBD2; j_gene: TRBJ2-1; v_gene: TRBV4-1
CDR3aa: CASNPRTGGAEQYF; CDR3nt: TGTGCCAGCAACCCAAGGACAGGGGGAGCCGAGCAGTACTTC; abundance: once; d_gene: TRBD1; j_gene: TRBJ2-7; v_gene: TRBV6-5
CDR3aa: CASSLIQASYEQYF; CDR3nt: TGCGCCAGCAGCTTGATACAGGCCTCCTACGAGCAGTACTTC; abundance: .; d_gene: .; j_gene: TRBJ2-7; v_gene: TRBV5-1
CDR3aa: CASSHLAGGRNEQFF; CDR3nt: TGTGCCAGCAGTCATCTAGCGGGGGGGCGCAATGAGCAGTTCTTC; abundance: .; d_gene: TRBD2; j_gene: TRBJ2-1; v_gene: TRBV9
CDR3aa: CATSRGSNSPLHF; CDR3nt: TGTGCCACTTCCAGGGGATCCAATTCACCCCTCCACTTT; abundance: .; d_gene: .; j_gene: TRBJ1-6; v_gene: TRBV10-3
CDR3aa: CASSATGVASPLHF; CDR3nt: TGTGCCAGCAGCGCCACAGGGGTGGCTTCACCCCTCCACTTT; abundance: .; d_gene: TRBD1; j_gene: TRBJ1-6; v_gene: TRBV7-3
CDR3aa: CASSLLAGVGGNEQFF; CDR3nt: TGTGCCAGCAGCCTCTTAGCGGGAGTCGGGGGCAATGAGCAGTTCTTC; abundance: .; d_gene: TRBD2; j_gene: TRBJ2-1; v_gene: TRBV5-6
CDR3aa: CASSDAGTSGSTDTQYF; CDR3nt: TGTGCCAGCAGCGACGCCGGGACTAGCGGGAGCACAGATACGCAGTATTTT; abundance: once; d_gene: TRBD2; j_gene: TRBJ2-3; v_gene: TRBV11-2
CDR3aa: CASSLPSGVGELFF; CDR3nt: TGTGCCAGCAGCTTACCGAGCGGTGTCGGGGAGCTGTTTTTT; abundance: .; d_gene: .; j_gene: TRBJ2-2; v_gene: TRBV11-2
CDR3aa: CASSRRNILSYEQYF; CDR3nt: TGTGCCAGCAGCCGGAGAAACATCCTTTCCTACGAGCAGTACTTC; abundance: .; d_gene: .; j_gene: TRBJ2-7; v_gene: TRBV5-6
CDR3aa: CASSRDRGLRRHF; CDR3nt: TGTGCCAGCAGTCGCGACAGGGGGCTCCGGAGGCATTTT; abundance: .; d_gene: TRBD1; j_gene: TRBJ2-3; v_gene: TRBV11-1
CDR3aa: CASSRDFYNEQFF; CDR3nt: TGTGCCAGCAGTCGGGACTTTTACAATGAGCAGTTCTTC; abundance: .; d_gene: .; j_gene: TRBJ2-1; v_gene: TRBV6-6
CDR3aa: CASRSEGPGELFF; CDR3nt: TGTGCCAGCAGGTCGGAGGGCCCCGGGGAGCTGTTTTTT; abundance: .; d_gene: .; j_gene: TRBJ2-2; v_gene: TRBV7-3
CDR3aa: CASRLSGGGTSYNEQFF; CDR3nt: TGTGCCAGCAGGCTGAGCGGGGGTGGCACCTCCTACAATGAGCAGTTCTTC; abundance: once; d_gene: TRBD2; j_gene: TRBJ2-1; v_gene: TRBV7-9
CDR3aa: CASSRGISYEQYF; CDR3nt: TGTGCCAGCTCAAGGGGTATCTCCTACGAGCAGTACTTC; abundance: .; d_gene: .; j_gene: TRBJ2-7; v_gene: TRBV18
CDR3aa: CASSQGLAGGPNTGELFF; CDR3nt: TGCGCCAGCAGCCAAGGACTAGCGGGAGGGCCGAACACCGGGGAGCTGTTTTTT; abundance: few; d_gene: TRBD2; j_gene: TRBJ2-2; v_gene: TRBV4-3
CDR3aa: CASSAYSNSPLHF; CDR3nt: TGTGCCAGCAGCGCGTACAGTAATTCACCCCTCCACTTT; abundance: .; d_gene: .; j_gene: TRBJ1-6; v_gene: TRBV5-4
CDR3aa: CASSQTPGLPLVETQYF; CDR3nt: TGTGCCAGCAGCCAGACCCCTGGACTGCCCCTTGTAGAGACCCAGTACTTC; abundance: .; d_gene: .; j_gene: TRBJ2-5; v_gene: TRBV11-3
CDR3aa: CASSVGRLAGLETQYF; CDR3nt: TGTGCCAGCAGCGTAGGGAGACTAGCGGGATTGGAGACCCAGTACTTC; abundance: .; d_gene: TRBD2; j_gene: TRBJ2-5; v_gene: TRBV9
CDR3aa: CASSLSGKNWETQYF; CDR3nt: TGTGCCAGCAGCTTATCCGGGAAGAACTGGGAGACCCAGTACTTC; abundance: .; d_gene: .; j_gene: TRBJ2-5; v_gene: TRBV11-1
CDR3aa: CASSQAMGLTKNIQYF; CDR3nt: TGCGCCAGCAGCCAAGCGATGGGGCTAACCAAAAACATTCAGTACTTC; abundance: few; d_gene: .; j_gene: TRBJ2-4; v_gene: TRBV4-3
CDR3aa: CASSATGISYGYTF; CDR3nt: TGTGCCAGCAGTGCTACAGGGATTAGCTATGGCTACACCTTC; abundance: .; d_gene: .; j_gene: TRBJ1-2; v_gene: TRBV25-1
CDR3aa: CASSLGDNGYTF; CDR3nt: TGTGCCAGCAGCTTAGGGGACAACGGCTACACCTTC; abundance: .; d_gene: .; j_gene: TRBJ1-2; v_gene: TRBV7-9
CDR3aa: CAISDWTGVGNEQFF; CDR3nt: TGTGCCATCAGTGACTGGACAGGGGTAGGTAATGAGCAGTTCTTC; abundance: .; d_gene: TRBD1; j_gene: TRBJ2-1; v_gene: TRBV10-3
CDR3aa: CASSRTLREKLFF; CDR3nt: TGTGCCAGTAGTCGTACCTTACGGGAAAAACTGTTTTTT; abundance: .; d_gene: .; j_gene: TRBJ1-4; v_gene: TRBV19
CDR3aa: CASSSQGDVAAFF; CDR3nt: TGTGCCAGCAGTTCACAGGGGGACGTCGCAGCTTTCTTT; abundance: .; d_gene: TRBD1; j_gene: TRBJ1-1; v_gene: TRBV27
CDR3aa: CASSLGRDGSEQFF; CDR3nt: TGTGCCAGCAGCTTAGGGAGGGATGGTAGTGAGCAGTTCTTC; abundance: .; d_gene: TRBD2; j_gene: TRBJ2-1; v_gene: TRBV7-3
CDR3aa: CASYSRTGINEQYF; CDR3nt: TGCGCCAGCTACAGCAGGACAGGGATCAACGAGCAGTACTTC; abundance: .; d_gene: TRBD1; j_gene: TRBJ2-7; v_gene: TRBV10-2
CDR3aa: CASSPDRGQHEQFF; CDR3nt: TGTGCCAGCAGCCCTGACAGGGGCCAACATGAGCAGTTCTTC; abundance: .; d_gene: TRBD1; j_gene: TRBJ2-1; v_gene: TRBV7-6
CDR3aa: CASSLTTLASNEQFF; CDR3nt: TGTGCCAGCAGCTTGACGACATTGGCGTCCAATGAGCAGTTCTTC; abundance: .; d_gene: .; j_gene: TRBJ2-1; v_gene: TRBV7-9
CDR3aa: CASSQVWGEAGELFF; CDR3nt: TGTGCCAGCAGCCAAGTCTGGGGGGAGGCCGGGGAGCTGTTTTTT; abundance: .; d_gene: .; j_gene: TRBJ2-2; v_gene: TRBV4-2
CDR3aa: CAWKASGYNEQFF; CDR3nt: TGTGCCTGGAAGGCTAGCGGCTACAATGAGCAGTTCTTC; abundance: .; d_gene: TRBD2; j_gene: TRBJ2-1; v_gene: TRBV30
CDR3aa: CAATADSNTGELFF; CDR3nt: TGTGCCGCCACAGCCGACAGTAACACCGGGGAGCTGTTTTTT; abundance: few; d_gene: .; j_gene: TRBJ2-2; v_gene: TRBV28
CDR3aa: CASSLSSQNQPQHF; CDR3nt: TGTGCCAGCAGTCTCAGTTCGCAAAATCAGCCCCAGCATTTT; abundance: .; d_gene: .; j_gene: TRBJ1-5; v_gene: TRBV27
CDR3aa: CASSLQSGTYNEQFF; CDR3nt: TGCGCCAGCAGCCTGCAAAGCGGGACCTACAATGAGCAGTTCTTC; abundance: .; d_gene: TRBD2; j_gene: TRBJ2-1; v_gene: TRBV5-1
CDR3aa: CASSPPSGGFGYEQYF; CDR3nt: TGTGCCAGCAGCCCGCCGTCGGGGGGATTTGGGTACGAGCAGTACTTC; abundance: .; d_gene: TRBD2; j_gene: TRBJ2-7; v_gene: TRBV2